A single T cell receptor (beta chain) is shown here with its context. Its antigen is still unknown. No base qualities exist here, and no much larger clone lies one base off it. Donors were healthy HIV-negative adults with no recently reported acute infections or vaccinations. Every donor was a Caucasian adult residing in Nashville, Tennessee, USA. CD4+ T cells were enriched through magnetic negative selection, after which naive cells were positively selected on CD45RA and the remaining negative fraction served as the memory subset. Blood was collected by leukapheresis, and PBMCs were isolated by Ficoll-Histopaque density gradient centrifugation and then cryopreserved in liquid nitrogen vapor phase. Analytical flow cytometry was used to check the purity and quantity of each magnetically sorted T cell population. Genomic DNA was isolated from each sorted fraction and quantified by UV absorbance on a Nanodrop 2000c.

Using the deep immunoSEQ assay, TCR CDR3 regions were amplified from genomic DNA by multiplex PCR. For each cell subset, the extracted genomic DNA was distributed evenly across all wells of several immunoSEQ 96-well plates, and each plate served as one replicate. For sorted subsets, 200 to 250 ng genomic DNA, equal to 30,000 to 35,000 T cell genomes, was loaded into each replicate PCR. Purified libraries were quantified with a Qubit 3.0 fluorometer, sized on a Bioanalyzer 2100, and re-quantified with the KAPA Library Quantification kit. Every immunoSEQ 96-well plate was sequenced on a separate single-read 150-cycle Illumina NextSeq 550 flow cell. From the authors' description of their analysis: Because the immunoSEQ output included only junctional sequences and no quality scores, the filtering could not be the same as the filtering used for full-length reads. To assign V/J genes and CDR3, sequences were annotated using PyIR, a Python wrapper for IgBLAST v1.9, with IMGT germline references. Any read was removed if the V/J assignment was weak (E-value above 1e-6), the CDR3 was missing, or the read contained stop codons, out-of-frame junctions, or ambiguous translated residues. V3J clonotypes were defined as sequences sharing the same inferred V gene, J gene, and CDR3 amino acid sequence. To compute the percentage overlap between repertoires, the number of shared unique clonotypes was divided by the size of the smaller repertoire. RTK rarefaction, the Chao1 estimator, and Recon v2.1 estimates of unobserved clonotypes were used to assess repertoire richness. OLGA was used to compute generation probabilities for all TCRbeta clonotypes that the gDNA method yielded from four donors. Entries here come from immuneACCESS through TCRdb and include only in-frame sequences with V and J called. Some clones fail to appear in such tables; in the studies checked, an unresolved V gene covers under half of the shortfall, and the cause of the remainder is unknown. V and J calls plus clone size are reproduced from that table; the DNA served to infer D and trimming. The sample table holds some 650,000 clones, of which 95% to 98% were seen once. The leading ten clones occupy 0.057% of the sample.

The trim is 6 bases for V and 1 base for J, with a gap of 16 bases between the germline ends. The CDR3 runs 15 amino acids, cysteine and phenylalanine included. The sequence is cut down to CDR3 DNA, 45 bases in frame from base 1. The germline V gene gives CDR1 as SGHRS and CDR2 as YFSETQ. This sample is drawn from a study of shared clonotypes between healthy human individuals (dated by TCRdb to the early 2020s). For the wider study: Three men and a couple of women, aged 18 to 49 years, made up the cohort. For each donor, CD4 naive and CD4 memory were each run on three plates, CD8 naive on two plates, and CD8 memory on one plate. Libraries were prepared and TCR repertoires were sequenced by different laboratories using diverse techniques, in order to increase sequencing depth and limit assay-specific biases. Leukapheresis yielded between about 0.8 and 8.9 billion PBMCs per donor. The study deeply sequenced blood TCR repertoires of about 5 healthy adults to estimate repertoire size and the extent of clonotype sharing between individuals. Results and caveats for the whole study, not just this receptor: Sampling was restricted to blood, and TCR repertoires in tissues likely differ from the TCR repertoires found in blood. Estimated clonotype richness was generally larger for naive than for memory subsets. Clonotypes shared by all four sorted-subset donors showed higher generation probabilities than non-shared clonotypes. The small number of donors limited the genetic and exposure-history diversity represented. Based on pairwise subsampling, the degree of clonotype sharing among donors was expected to be affected by sequencing depth. Even with the large sequencing depth, rarefaction of the sorted-subset datasets indicated that sequencing was incomplete. About 4.5% of naive CD4, more than 3% of naive CD8, approximately 2.2% of memory CD4, and 0.4% of memory CD8 clonotypes were shared across a few donors.

The sequenced sample was naive CD4+ T cells sorted from blood. The cell subset or site label, read with the paper, signifies: CD45RA+ positively selected. This receptor was obtained from a woman in her 30s in good health. In this chain, TRBV5-1 is recombined with TRBJ1-1, with the D gene too uncertain to name. CDR3 protein: CASTEFSFANTEAFF. The DNA sequence is TGCGCCAGCACAGAGTTTTCTTTTGCGAACACTGAAGCTTTCTTT.